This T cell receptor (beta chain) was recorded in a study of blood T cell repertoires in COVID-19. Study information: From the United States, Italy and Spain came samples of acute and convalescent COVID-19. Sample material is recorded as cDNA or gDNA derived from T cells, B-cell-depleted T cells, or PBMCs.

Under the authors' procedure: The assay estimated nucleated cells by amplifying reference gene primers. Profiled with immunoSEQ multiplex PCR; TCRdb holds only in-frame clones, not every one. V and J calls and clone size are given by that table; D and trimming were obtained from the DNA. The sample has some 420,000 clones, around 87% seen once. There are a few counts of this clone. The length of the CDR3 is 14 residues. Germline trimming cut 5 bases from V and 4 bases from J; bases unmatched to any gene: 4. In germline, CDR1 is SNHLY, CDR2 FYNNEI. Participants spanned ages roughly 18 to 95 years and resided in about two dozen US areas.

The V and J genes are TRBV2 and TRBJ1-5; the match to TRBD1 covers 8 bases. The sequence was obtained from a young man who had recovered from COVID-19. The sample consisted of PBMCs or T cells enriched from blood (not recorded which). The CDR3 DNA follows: TGTGCCAGCAGTTCACAGGGGGTGAATCAGCCCCAGCATTTT. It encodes CASSSQGVNQPQHF.